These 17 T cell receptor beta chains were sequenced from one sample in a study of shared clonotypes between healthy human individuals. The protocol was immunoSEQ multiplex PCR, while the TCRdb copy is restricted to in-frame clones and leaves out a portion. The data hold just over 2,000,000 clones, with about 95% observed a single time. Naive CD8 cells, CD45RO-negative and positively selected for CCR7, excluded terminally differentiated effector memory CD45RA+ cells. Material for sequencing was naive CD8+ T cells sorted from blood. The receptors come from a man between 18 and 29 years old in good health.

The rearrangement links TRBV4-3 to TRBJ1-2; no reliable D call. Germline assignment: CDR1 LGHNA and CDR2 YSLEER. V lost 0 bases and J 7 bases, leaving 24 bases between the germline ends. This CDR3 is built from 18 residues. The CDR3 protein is CASSQDLAGLAIQSGYTF. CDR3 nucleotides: TGCGCCAGCAGCCAAGATTTGGCAGGCCTAGCGATCCAAAGTGGCTACACCTTC.

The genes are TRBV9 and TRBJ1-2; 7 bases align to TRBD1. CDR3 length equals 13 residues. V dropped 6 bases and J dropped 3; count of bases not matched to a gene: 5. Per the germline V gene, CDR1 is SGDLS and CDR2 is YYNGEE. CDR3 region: CASTSQGDYGYTF. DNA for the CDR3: TGTGCCAGCACCTCTCAGGGGGACTATGGCTACACCTTC.

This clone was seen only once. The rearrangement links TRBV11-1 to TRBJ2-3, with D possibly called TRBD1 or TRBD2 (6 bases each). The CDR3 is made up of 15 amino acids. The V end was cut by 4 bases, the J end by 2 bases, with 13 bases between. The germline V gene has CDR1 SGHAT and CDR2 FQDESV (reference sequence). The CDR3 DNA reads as TGTGCCAGCAGCTCCCTAGGGGGGTTCACAGATACGCAGTATTTT. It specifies CASSSLGGFTDTQYF. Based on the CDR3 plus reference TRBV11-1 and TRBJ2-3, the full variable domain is EAEVAQSPRYKITEKSQAVAFWCDPISGHATLYWYRQILGQGPELLVQFQDESVVDDSQLPKDRFSAERLKGVDSTLKIQPAELGDSAMYLCASSSLGGFTDTQYFGPGTRLTVL.

CDR3 nucleotide sequence: TGTGCCAGTAGTATAAGGGACCAACACAACCCACCCTACGAGCAGTACTTC. Amino acids: CASSIRDQHNPPYEQYF. V is TRBV19 and J is TRBJ2-7; D may correspond to TRBD1 or TRBD2 (5 bases each). CDR1 and CDR2 from the germline V gene are LNHDA and SQIVND (reference sequence). CDR3 length: 17 residues. Trimming stripped 2 bases from V and 2 bases from J, with 19 bases between.

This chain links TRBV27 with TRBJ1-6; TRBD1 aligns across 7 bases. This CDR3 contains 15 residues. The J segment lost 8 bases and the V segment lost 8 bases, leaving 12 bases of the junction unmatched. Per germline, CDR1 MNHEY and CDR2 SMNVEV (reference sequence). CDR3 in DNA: TGTGCCAGCGGGTCCTTGGGGCAGGGGGATTCACCCCTCCACTTT. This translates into CASGSLGQGDSPLHF.

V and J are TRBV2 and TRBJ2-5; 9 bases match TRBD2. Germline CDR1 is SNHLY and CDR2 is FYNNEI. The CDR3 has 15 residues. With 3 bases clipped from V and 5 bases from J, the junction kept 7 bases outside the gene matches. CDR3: CASSDGAGGRETQYF. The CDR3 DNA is TGTGCCAGCAGTGACGGAGCGGGGGGACGGGAGACCCAGTACTTC.

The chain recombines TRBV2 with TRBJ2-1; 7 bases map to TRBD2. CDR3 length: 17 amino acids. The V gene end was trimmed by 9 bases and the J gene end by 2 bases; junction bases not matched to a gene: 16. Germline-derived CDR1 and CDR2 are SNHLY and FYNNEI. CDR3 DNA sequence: TGTGCCAGATCCCCCGAAGCGGGGACGGTTCCCTACAATGAGCAGTTCTTC. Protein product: CARSPEAGTVPYNEQFF.

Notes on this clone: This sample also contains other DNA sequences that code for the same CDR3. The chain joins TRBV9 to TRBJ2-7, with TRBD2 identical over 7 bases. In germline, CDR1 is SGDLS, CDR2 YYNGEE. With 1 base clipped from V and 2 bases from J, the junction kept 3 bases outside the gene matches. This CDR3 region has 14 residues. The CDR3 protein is CASSVKAGAYEQYF. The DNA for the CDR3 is TGTGCCAGCAGCGTAAAGGCGGGGGCCTACGAGCAGTACTTC. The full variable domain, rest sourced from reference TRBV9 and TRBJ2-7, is DSGVTQTPKHLITATGQRVTLRCSPRSGDLSVYWYQQSLDQGLQFLIQYYNGEERAKGNILERFSAQQFPDLHSELNLSSLELGDSALYFCASSVKAGAYEQYFGPGTRLTVT.

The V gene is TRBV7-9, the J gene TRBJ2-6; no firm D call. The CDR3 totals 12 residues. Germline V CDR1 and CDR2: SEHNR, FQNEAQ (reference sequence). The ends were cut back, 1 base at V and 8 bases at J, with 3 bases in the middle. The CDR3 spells CASSLVTNVLTF. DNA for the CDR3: TGTGCCAGCAGCTTAGTCACCAACGTCCTGACTTTC.

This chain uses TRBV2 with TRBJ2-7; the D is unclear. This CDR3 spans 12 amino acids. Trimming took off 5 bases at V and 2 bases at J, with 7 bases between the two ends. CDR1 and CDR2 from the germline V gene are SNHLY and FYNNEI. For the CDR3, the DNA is TGTGCCAGCAGTCCCTCAACCTACGAGCAGTACTTC. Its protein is CASSPSTYEQYF.

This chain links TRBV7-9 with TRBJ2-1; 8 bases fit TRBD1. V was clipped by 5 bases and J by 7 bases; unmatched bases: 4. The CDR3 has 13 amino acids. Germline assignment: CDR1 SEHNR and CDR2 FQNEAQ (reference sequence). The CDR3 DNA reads TGTGCCAGCAGCGCGGACAGGGAGAATGAGCAGTTCTTC. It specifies CASSADRENEQFF.

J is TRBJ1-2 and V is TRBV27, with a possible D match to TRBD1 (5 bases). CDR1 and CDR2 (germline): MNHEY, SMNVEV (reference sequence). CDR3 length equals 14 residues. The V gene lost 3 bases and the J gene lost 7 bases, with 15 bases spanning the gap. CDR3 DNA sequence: TGTGCCAGCAGTTTTTTAGGGGCAGACAGTGGCTACACCTTC. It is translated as CASSFLGADSGYTF.

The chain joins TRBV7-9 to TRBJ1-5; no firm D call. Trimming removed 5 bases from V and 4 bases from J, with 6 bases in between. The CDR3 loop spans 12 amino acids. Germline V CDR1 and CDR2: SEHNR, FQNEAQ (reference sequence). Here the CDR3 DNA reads TGTGCCAGCAGCCAGGCAAATCAGCCCCAGCATTTT. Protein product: CASSQANQPQHF.

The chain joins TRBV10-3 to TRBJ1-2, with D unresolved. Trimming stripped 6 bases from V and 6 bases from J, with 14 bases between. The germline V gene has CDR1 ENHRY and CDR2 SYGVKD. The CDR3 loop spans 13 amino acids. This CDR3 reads CAISPQVVDGYTF. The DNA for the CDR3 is TGTGCCATCAGCCCCCAGGTGGTGGATGGCTACACCTTC.

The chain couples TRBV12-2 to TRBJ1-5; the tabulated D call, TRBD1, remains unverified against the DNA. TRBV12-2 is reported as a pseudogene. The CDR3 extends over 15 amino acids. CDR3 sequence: CASRPSLDSNQPQHF. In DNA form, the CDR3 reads TGTGCAAGTCGCCCCTCTTTGGACAGTAATCAGCCCCAGCATTTT.

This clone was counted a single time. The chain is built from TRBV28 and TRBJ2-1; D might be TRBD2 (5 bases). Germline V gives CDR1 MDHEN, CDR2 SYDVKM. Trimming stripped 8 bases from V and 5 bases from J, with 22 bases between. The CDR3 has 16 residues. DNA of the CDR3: TGTGCCAGCCCTCCCGACGAGGGAACCTGGGACAATGAGCAGTTCTTC. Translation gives CASPPDEGTWDNEQFF.

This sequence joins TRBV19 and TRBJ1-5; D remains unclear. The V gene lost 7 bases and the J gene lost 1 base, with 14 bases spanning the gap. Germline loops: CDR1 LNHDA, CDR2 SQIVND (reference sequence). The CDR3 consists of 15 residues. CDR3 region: CASNRQDLSNQPQHF. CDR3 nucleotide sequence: TGTGCCAGTAATAGGCAGGACTTAAGCAATCAGCCCCAGCATTTT.